These 23 T cell receptor beta chains were all obtained from the same sample, sequenced in a study of shared clonotypes between healthy human individuals. Assay: immunoSEQ multiplex PCR; the TCRdb copy retains only in-frame clones and omits some. The sample holds roughly 500,000 clones, about 96% seen once. Sequencing was performed on naive CD4+ T cells sorted from blood. The subset denotes: CD45RA+ positively selected. The receptors derive from a woman aged 25 to 39 in good health.

The chain carries TRBV28 and TRBJ2-3; D is ambiguous. The CDR3 consists of 13 residues. Trimming stripped 6 bases from V and 7 bases from J, with 14 bases between. The germline V gene encodes CDR1 MDHEN and CDR2 SYDVKM. The chain's CDR3 is CASRSTSRNTQYF. CDR3 sequence (DNA): TGTGCCAGCAGATCGACCTCCAGGAATACGCAGTATTTT.

The table lists this clone with a count of one. In DNA, the CDR3 is TGTGCCAGCAGGGCCCCCACAGGGGCCTATGGCTACACCTTC. The encoded protein is CASRAPTGAYGYTF. The chain recombines TRBV28 with TRBJ1-2; 7 bases align to TRBD1. The CDR3 spans 14 residues. The ends lost 6 bases at V and 4 bases at J; junction bases unmatched: 8. Germline assignment: CDR1 MDHEN and CDR2 SYDVKM.

The J gene is TRBJ1-5, the V gene TRBV19, with D unresolved. There are 14 residues in the CDR3. Germline CDR1 is LNHDA and CDR2 is SQIVND (reference sequence). Trimming cost V 2 bases and J 7 bases, with 12 bases left between them. The CDR3 DNA sequence: TGTGCCAGTAGTATATTGGGGTCTCGACAGCCCCAGCATTTT. Translated, it gives CASSILGSRQPQHF.

The rearrangement uses TRBV6-9 and TRBJ2-7; D is ambiguous. The CDR3 is 13 residues long. Germline-derived CDR1 and CDR2 are MNHGY and SVAAGI. Deletions cut 3 bases from V and 4 bases from J, with 10 bases between. CDR3 residues: CASSYGPDYEQYF. The CDR3 DNA follows: TGTGCCAGCAGTTACGGGCCTGATTACGAGCAGTACTTC.

The chain is built from TRBV2 and TRBJ1-3, with 9 bases identical to TRBD1. The V gene's germline CDR1 is SNHLY and CDR2 FYNNEI. Trimming took 4 bases from V and 3 from J; bases not matched to a gene: 4. This CDR3 is 15 amino acids long. For the CDR3, the DNA is TGTGCCAGCAGTGGGGACAGGGTGGTTGGAAACACCATATATTTT. As protein: CASSGDRVVGNTIYF.

DNA for the CDR3: TGTGCCAGCACAACCGGGACAGCGGCAACAGATACGCAGTATTTT. Protein product: CASTTGTAATDTQYF. This chain uses TRBV28 with TRBJ2-3; 7 bases fit TRBD1. The length of the CDR3 is 15 residues. J gave up 3 bases and V 7 bases, and 10 bases lay outside the gene matches. In germline, CDR1 is MDHEN, CDR2 SYDVKM.

The chain is built from TRBV6-6 and TRBJ2-5; 8 bases align to TRBD1. With V trimmed by 6 bases and J by 4 bases, 10 bases remained unmatched. From germline, CDR1 is MNHNY and CDR2 SVGAGI (reference sequence). This CDR3 spans 15 amino acids. The CDR3 DNA sequence: TGTGCCAGCAGCAAAAACAGGGGGGAAGGAGAGACCCAGTACTTC. This sequence encodes CASSKNRGEGETQYF.

This chain uses TRBV9 with TRBJ1-1; a weak D match, TRBD1 (5 bases). Trimming took off 4 bases at V and 0 bases at J, with 7 bases between the two ends. The CDR3 is 13 amino acids. From germline, CDR1 is SGDLS and CDR2 YYNGEE. CDR3 region: CASSPTVNTEAFF. The CDR3 coding sequence is TGTGCCAGCAGCCCGACAGTGAACACTGAAGCTTTCTTT.

The chain carries TRBV4-1 and TRBJ2-5; D is perhaps TRBD2 (5 bases). The V gene's germline CDR1 is MGHRA and CDR2 YSYEKL. Between the trimmed V and J ends, which lost 2 bases and 7 bases, there was a span of 11 bases. The CDR3 runs to 13 residues. CDR3 sequence (DNA): TGCGCCAGCAGCCAAAGTCCCGAGGGGACCCAGTACTTC. Its translation is CASSQSPEGTQYF.

V and J are TRBV5-4 and TRBJ2-1, with D possibly called TRBD1 or TRBD2 (6 bases each). Trimming removed 4 bases from V and 5 bases from J, with 19 bases in between. The CDR3 totals 16 residues. CDR1 and CDR2 from the germline V gene are SGHNT and YYREEE (reference sequence). The CDR3 sequence: CASSPGAGSWNNEQFF. CDR3 in DNA: TGTGCCAGCAGCCCGGGGGCAGGGAGTTGGAACAATGAGCAGTTCTTC.

The V call is TRBV10-3, the J call TRBJ2-5; 14 bases fit TRBD2. Germline V gene data show CDR1 as ENHRY and CDR2 as SYGVKD. V trimming: 3 bases; J trimming: 3 bases; junction bases outside the gene matches: 12. The CDR3 length is 19 residues. DNA for the CDR3: TGTGCCATCAGTGACCCCGGGACTAGCGGGAGTATTTGGGAAGAGACCCAGTACTTC. This codes for CAISDPGTSGSIWEETQYF.

The chain links TRBV6-6 to TRBJ2-7, with a tentative D call TRBD2 (5 bases). Deletions cut 6 bases from V and 5 bases from J, with 17 bases between. This CDR3 is 14 amino acids long. The germline gives CDR1 MNHNY, CDR2 SVGAGI (reference sequence). In DNA form, the CDR3 reads TGTGCCAGCAGGACTGGACTTCTCATAGACGAGCAGTACTTC. Encoded protein: CASRTGLLIDEQYF.

V usage is TRBV28 and J usage is TRBJ2-5; 9 nucleotides align to TRBD1. Trimming at V came to 6 bases and at J to 5 bases, leaving 10 bases not matched to a gene. The CDR3 has 15 amino acids. Germline CDR1 and CDR2: MDHEN and SYDVKM. CDR3 amino acids: CASSLGDREWETQYF. The CDR3, as DNA: TGTGCCAGCAGCCTAGGGGACAGGGAGTGGGAGACCCAGTACTTC. Complete variable domain (other parts from reference TRBV28 and TRBJ2-5): DVKVTQSSRYLVKRTGEKVFLECVQDMDHENMFWYRQDPGLGLRLIYFSYDVKMKEKGDIPEGYSVSREKKERFSLILESASTNQTSMYLCASSLGDREWETQYFGPGTRLLVL.

V and J are TRBV9 and TRBJ2-7; 10 bases are a match to TRBD1. The CDR3 loop spans 16 amino acids. Germline V gene sequence: CDR1 SGDLS, CDR2 YYNGEE. The J segment lost 5 bases and the V segment lost 3 bases, leaving 11 bases of the junction unmatched. CDR3 loop: CASSASGRQGANEQYF. The CDR3 region has the DNA TGTGCCAGCAGCGCATCCGGGAGACAGGGGGCAAACGAGCAGTACTTC.

V usage is TRBV11-3 and J usage is TRBJ2-2, with 9 bases lining up with TRBD1. The germline V gene has CDR1 SGHNT and CDR2 YENEEA. This CDR3 has 17 amino acids. The V and J ends lost 4 bases and 6 bases, in that order; junction bases with no gene match: 12. CDR3 amino acids: CASSSGTGTGSAGELFF. The CDR3 DNA follows: TGTGCCAGCAGCTCCGGGACAGGGACCGGGTCGGCCGGGGAGCTGTTTTTT.

The chain recombines TRBV5-3 with TRBJ2-2; 7 positions agree with TRBD1. TRBV5-3 is flagged as an ORF with uncertain function. Trimming took 8 bases from V and 0 from J; bases not matched to a gene: 7. CDR3 length: 15 amino acids. The chain's CDR3 is CASSAGTANTGELFF. In DNA form, the CDR3 reads TGTGCCAGCAGCGCCGGGACAGCGAACACCGGGGAGCTGTTTTTT.

The gene calls are TRBV11-2 and TRBJ1-3, with 8 bases matching TRBD1. The CDR3 runs to 17 residues. Germline V CDR1 and CDR2: SGHAT, FQNNGV. V lost 4 bases, J lost 3 bases, and 11 bases stayed unmatched. The CDR3 DNA reads TGTGCCAGCAGCTCTATCCGGGACAGGAATTATGGAAACACCATATATTTT. Translated, it gives CASSSIRDRNYGNTIYF.

V gene TRBV18 combines with J gene TRBJ2-7, with 12 nucleotides matching TRBD1. J lost 6 bases, V lost 4 bases, and 1 base had no gene match. Germline V gene lookup returns CDR1 KGHSH and CDR2 LQKENI. The CDR3 is 13 residues long. The chain's CDR3 is CASSRDRGLEQYF. CDR3 nucleotide sequence: TGTGCCAGCTCACGGGACAGGGGGCTCGAGCAGTACTTC.

The chain uses TRBV6-1 and TRBJ1-3; D is uncertain. Per the germline V gene, CDR1 is MNHNS and CDR2 is SASEGT. Trimming cost V 2 bases and J 4 bases, with 12 bases left between them. This CDR3 spans 15 amino acids. CDR3 amino acids: CASSERRAEGNTIYF. CDR3 nucleotide sequence: TGTGCCAGCAGTGAACGGCGCGCGGAAGGAAACACCATATATTTT.

The chain carries TRBV19 and TRBJ2-7; 7 positions match TRBD1. The CDR3 covers 13 residues. The junction had 4 bases not matched to a gene; V was cut back by 6 bases and J by 2 bases. Germline V gene data show CDR1 as LNHDA and CDR2 as SQIVND (reference sequence). The CDR3: CASRGQAPYEQYF. CDR3 bases: TGTGCCAGTAGAGGACAGGCCCCCTACGAGCAGTACTTC.

The table lists this clone with a count of one. The chain is built from TRBV2 and TRBJ2-6; 7 bases match TRBD1. The CDR3 is made up of 17 amino acids. The J segment lost 1 base and the V segment lost 7 bases, leaving 10 bases of the junction unmatched. Per the germline V gene, CDR1 is SNHLY and CDR2 is FYNNEI. CDR3 nucleotides: TGTGCCAGCACGAAGGGGGCACGACCTTCTGGGGCCAACGTCCTGACTTTC. It translates to CASTKGARPSGANVLTF.

This chain links TRBV2 with TRBJ2-7; 7 bases are a match to TRBD1. The CDR3 spans 13 residues. J gave up 3 bases and V 5 bases, and 4 bases lay outside the gene matches. Per the germline V gene, CDR1 is SNHLY and CDR2 is FYNNEI. The CDR3 DNA is TGTGCCAGCAGTCCCGACAGGGTCTACGAGCAGTACTTC. Translation gives CASSPDRVYEQYF. Filled out from reference TRBV2 and TRBJ2-7, the complete variable domain reads EPEVTQTPSHQVTQMGQEVILRCVPISNHLYFYWYRQILGQKVEFLVSFYNNEISEKSEIFDDQFSVERPDGSNFTLKIRSTKLEDSAMYFCASSPDRVYEQYFGPGTRLTVT.

The table lists this clone with a count of one. This chain uses TRBV5-1 with TRBJ1-3; D call uncertain. V lost 0 bases and J lost 0, with 7 bases in between. This CDR3 comprises 15 residues. Germline loops: CDR1 SGHRS, CDR2 YFSETQ. The CDR3 is CASSLAGFSGNTIYF. The CDR3 DNA sequence: TGCGCCAGCAGCTTGGCCGGGTTCTCTGGAAACACCATATATTTT.